This T cell receptor beta chain is drawn from a study of shared clonotypes between healthy human individuals. General observations from the study: Naive subsets generally exceeded memory subsets in estimated richness.

Only in-frame clones appear in the TCRdb table, and some are missing; sequencing was by immunoSEQ multiplex PCR. The repertoire holds about 2 million clones, with 90% to 95% as singletons. The CDR3 consists of 15 residues. The germline V gene has CDR1 SGHRS and CDR2 YFSETQ. Note on this clone: What it binds is unknown. The junction differs from germline at one of its ends, possibly a read error.

This rearrangement joins TRBV5-1 to TRBJ2-1; D call uncertain. The receptor was isolated from a young man in good health. Source material: naive CD4+ T cells sorted from blood. Noted subset: CD45RA+ positively selected. CDR3 DNA: TGCGCCAGCAGTTTAGCAGTTTCCCCCTACAGTGAGCAGTTCTTC. Translating gives CASSLAVSPYSEQFF. The full variable domain, with the rest looked up from reference TRBV5-1 and TRBJ2-1, is KAGVTQTPRYLIKTRGQQVTLSCSPISGHRSVSWYQQTPGQGLQFLFEYFSETQRNKGNFPGRFSGRQFSNSRSEMNVSTLELGDSALYLCASSLAVSPYSEQFFGPGTRLTVL.